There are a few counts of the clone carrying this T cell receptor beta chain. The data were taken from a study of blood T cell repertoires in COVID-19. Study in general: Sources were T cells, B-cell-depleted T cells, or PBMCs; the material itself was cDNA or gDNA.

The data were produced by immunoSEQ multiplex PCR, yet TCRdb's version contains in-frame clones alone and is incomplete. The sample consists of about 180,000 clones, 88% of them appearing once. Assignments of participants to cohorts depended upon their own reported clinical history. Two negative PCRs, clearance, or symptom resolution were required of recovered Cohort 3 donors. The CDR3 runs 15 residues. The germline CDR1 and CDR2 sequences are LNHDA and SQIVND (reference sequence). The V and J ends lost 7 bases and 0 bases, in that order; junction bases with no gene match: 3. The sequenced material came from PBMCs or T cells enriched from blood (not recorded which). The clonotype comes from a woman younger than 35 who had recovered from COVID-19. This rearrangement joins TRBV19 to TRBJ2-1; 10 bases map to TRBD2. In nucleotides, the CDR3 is TGTGCCAGTATTCGGACTAGCGGCTCCTACAATGAGCAGTTCTTC. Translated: CASIRTSGSYNEQFF.